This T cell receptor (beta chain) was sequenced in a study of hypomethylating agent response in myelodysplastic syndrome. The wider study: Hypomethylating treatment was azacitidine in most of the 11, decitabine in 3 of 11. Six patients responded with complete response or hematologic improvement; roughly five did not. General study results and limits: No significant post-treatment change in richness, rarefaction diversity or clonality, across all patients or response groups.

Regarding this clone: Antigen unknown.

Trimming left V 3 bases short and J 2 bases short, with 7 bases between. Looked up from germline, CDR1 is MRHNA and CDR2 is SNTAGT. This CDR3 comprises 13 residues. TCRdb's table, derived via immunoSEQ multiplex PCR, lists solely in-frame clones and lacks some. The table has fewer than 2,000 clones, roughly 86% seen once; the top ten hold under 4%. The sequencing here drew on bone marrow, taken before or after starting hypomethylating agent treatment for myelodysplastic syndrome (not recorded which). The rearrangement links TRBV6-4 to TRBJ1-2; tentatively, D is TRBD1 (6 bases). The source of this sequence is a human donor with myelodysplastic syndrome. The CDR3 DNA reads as TGTGCCAGCAGTGAGGGGGCGAACTATGGCTACACCTTC. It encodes CASSEGANYGYTF.